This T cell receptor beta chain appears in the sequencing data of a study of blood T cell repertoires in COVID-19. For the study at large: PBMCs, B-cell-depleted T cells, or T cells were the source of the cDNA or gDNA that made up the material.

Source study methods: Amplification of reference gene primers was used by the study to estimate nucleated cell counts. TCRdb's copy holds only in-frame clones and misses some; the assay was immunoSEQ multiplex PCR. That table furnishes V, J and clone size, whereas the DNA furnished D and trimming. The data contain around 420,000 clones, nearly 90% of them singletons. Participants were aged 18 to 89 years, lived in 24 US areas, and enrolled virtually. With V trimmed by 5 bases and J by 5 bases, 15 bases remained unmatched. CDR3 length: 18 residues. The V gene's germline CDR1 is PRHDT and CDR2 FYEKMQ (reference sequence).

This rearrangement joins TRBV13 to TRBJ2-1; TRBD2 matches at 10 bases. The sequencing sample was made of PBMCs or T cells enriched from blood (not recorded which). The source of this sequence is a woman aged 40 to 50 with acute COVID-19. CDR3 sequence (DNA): TGTGCCAGCAGCCCAAATGATGCTAGCGGGGGTCGCCACAATGAGCAGTTCTTC. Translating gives CASSPNDASGGRHNEQFF.